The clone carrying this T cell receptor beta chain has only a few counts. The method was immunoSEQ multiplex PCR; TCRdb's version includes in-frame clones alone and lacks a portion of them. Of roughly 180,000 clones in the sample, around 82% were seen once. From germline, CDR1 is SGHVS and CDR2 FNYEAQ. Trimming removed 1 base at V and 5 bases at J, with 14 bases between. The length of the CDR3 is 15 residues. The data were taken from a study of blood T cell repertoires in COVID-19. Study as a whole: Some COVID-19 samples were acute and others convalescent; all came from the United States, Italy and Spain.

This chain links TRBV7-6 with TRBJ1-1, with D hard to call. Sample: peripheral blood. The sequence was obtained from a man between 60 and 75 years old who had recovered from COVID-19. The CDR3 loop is CASSLDMGLQTEAFF. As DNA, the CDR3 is TGTGCCAGCAGCTTAGATATGGGTCTACAGACTGAAGCTTTCTTT.